This record concerns one T cell receptor (beta chain) sequence. Here immunoSEQ multiplex PCR was the method, and the copy in TCRdb shows in-frame clones only, minus some. The data show 470,000 or so clones, nearly 90% seen once. The entry originates in a study of blood T cell repertoires in COVID-19. This receptor was obtained from a woman younger than 30 with acute COVID-19. Sequencing was carried out using PBMCs or T cells enriched from blood (not recorded which).

The CDR3 nucleotides are TGTGCCAGTCGTCCAGCGGGAGTGACAGATACGCAGTATTTT. Its translation: CASRPAGVTDTQYF. J is TRBJ2-3 and V is TRBV19; 8 bases agree with TRBD2. The trim removed 8 bases at V and 3 bases at J, leaving 7 bases unmatched. The CDR3 totals 14 residues. Per germline, CDR1 LNHDA and CDR2 SQIVND (reference sequence).